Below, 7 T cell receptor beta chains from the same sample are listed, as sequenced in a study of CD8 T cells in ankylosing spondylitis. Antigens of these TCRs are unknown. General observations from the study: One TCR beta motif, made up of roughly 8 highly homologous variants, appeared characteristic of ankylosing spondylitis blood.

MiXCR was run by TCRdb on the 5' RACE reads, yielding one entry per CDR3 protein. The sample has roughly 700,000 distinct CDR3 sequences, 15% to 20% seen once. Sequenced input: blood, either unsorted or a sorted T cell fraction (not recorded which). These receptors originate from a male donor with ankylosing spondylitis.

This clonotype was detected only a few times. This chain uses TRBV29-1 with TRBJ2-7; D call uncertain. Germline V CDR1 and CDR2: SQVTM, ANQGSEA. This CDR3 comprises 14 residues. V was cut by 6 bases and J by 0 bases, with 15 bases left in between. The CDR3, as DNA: TGCAGCGTAAAGGACCGACCGAGCTCCTACGAGCAGTACTTC. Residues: CSVKDRPSSYEQYF.

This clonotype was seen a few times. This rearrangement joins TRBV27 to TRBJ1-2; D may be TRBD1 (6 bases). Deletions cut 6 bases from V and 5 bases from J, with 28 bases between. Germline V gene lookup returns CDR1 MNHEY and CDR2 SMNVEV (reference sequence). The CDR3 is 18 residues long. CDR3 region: CASRPLKGGQRAMYGYTF. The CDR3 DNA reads TGTGCCAGCAGACCTTTAAAAGGGGGGCAGAGGGCAATGTATGGCTACACCTTC.

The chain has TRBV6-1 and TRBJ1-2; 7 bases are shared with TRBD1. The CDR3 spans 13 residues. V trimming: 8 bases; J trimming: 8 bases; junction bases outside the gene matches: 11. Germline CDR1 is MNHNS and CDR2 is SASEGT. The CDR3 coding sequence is TGTGCCAGCCAATCCGGGACAGCTGGGGGCTACACCTTC. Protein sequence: CASQSGTAGGYTF.

The CDR3 coding sequence is TGCAGTGCTAGGAATAGCGGGAGAAGCACAGATACGCAGTATTTT. It translates to CSARNSGRSTDTQYF. The chain uses TRBV20-1 and TRBJ2-3; TRBD2 agrees at 9 bases. V lost 3 bases, J lost 0 bases, and 4 bases stayed unmatched. This CDR3 is 15 amino acids long. Germline values: CDR1 DFQATT, CDR2 SNEGSKA (reference sequence).

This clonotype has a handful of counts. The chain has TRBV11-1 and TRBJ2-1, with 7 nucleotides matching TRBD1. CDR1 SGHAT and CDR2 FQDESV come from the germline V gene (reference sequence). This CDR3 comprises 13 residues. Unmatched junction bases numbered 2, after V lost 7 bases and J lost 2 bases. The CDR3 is CASNQGAYNEQFF. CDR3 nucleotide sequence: TGTGCCAGCAACCAGGGGGCCTACAATGAGCAGTTCTTC. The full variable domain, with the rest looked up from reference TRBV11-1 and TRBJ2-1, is EAEVAQSPRYKITEKSQAVAFWCDPISGHATLYWYRQILGQGPELLVQFQDESVVDDSQLPKDRFSAERLKGVDSTLKIQPAELGDSAMYLCASNQGAYNEQFFGPGTRLTVL.

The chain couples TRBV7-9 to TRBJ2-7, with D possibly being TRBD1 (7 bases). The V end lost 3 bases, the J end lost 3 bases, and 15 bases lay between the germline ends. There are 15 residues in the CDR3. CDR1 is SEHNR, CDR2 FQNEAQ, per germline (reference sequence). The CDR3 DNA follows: TGTGCCAGCAGCTTCCAGGGGGGCGTCGTCTACGAGCAGTACTTC. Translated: CASSFQGGVVYEQYF.

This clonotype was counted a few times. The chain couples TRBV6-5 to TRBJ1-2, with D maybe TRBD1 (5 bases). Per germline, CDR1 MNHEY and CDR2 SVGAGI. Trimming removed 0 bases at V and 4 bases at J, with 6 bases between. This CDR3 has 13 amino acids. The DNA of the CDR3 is TGTGCCAGCAGTTACTCGGGGGGCTATGGCTACACCTTC. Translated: CASSYSGGYGYTF.